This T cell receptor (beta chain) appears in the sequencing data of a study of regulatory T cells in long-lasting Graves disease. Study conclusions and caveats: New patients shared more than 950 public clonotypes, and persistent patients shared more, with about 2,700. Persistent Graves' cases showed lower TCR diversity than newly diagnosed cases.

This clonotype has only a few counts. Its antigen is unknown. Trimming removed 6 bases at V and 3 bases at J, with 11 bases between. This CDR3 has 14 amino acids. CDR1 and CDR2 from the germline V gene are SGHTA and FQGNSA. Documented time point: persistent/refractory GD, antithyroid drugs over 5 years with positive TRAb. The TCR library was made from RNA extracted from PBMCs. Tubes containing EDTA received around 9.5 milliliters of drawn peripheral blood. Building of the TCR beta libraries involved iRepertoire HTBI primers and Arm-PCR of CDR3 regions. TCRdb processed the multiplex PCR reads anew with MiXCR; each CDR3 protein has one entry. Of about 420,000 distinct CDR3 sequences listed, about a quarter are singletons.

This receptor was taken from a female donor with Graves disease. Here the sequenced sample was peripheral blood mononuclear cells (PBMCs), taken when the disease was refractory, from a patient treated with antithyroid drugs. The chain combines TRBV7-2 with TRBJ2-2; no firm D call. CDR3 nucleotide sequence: TGTGCCAGCAGTCGACAAGTGTACACCGGGGAGCTGTTTTTT. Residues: CASSRQVYTGELFF.